These T cell receptor beta chains were read from a single sample in a study of blood T cells in healthy people across ages. TCRdb reprocessed the 5' RACE reads with MiXCR, giving one entry per CDR3 protein. The profile shows about 900,000 distinct CDR3 sequences, roughly 52% of them singletons. Material for sequencing was blood. All receptors derive from a man younger than 45 in good health. Both conserved end residues are part of each CDR3. The size entry is marked missing in some rows and otherwise reads once, few, many or a size class.

NA	TRBJ2-3	TRBV4-3	CASSQVSGALTDTQYF
NA	TRBJ2-2	TRBV6-2/TRBV6-3	CASLLAANTGELFF
NA	TRBJ1-2	TRBV27	CANSEGRWGYTF
few	TRBJ2-6	TRBV6-8	CASSKTRRQGSGANVLTF
many	TRBJ2-7	TRBV6-2/TRBV6-3	CASRRPSSYEQYF
NA	TRBJ1-1	TRBV28	CASSPREELWNTEAFF
NA	TRBJ2-1	TRBV5-1	CASSIGRFSYNEQFF
NA	TRBJ1-5	TRBV5-1	CASSPDGDQPQHF
few	TRBJ2-5	TRBV9	CASSLGHWETQYF
once	TRBJ1-2	TRBV20-1	CSASPYGQWYGYTF
few	TRBJ2-4	TRBV3-1	CASSSPGQTFEQYF
NA	TRBJ2-1	TRBV5-1	CASSIGTSGGAGNEQFF
NA	TRBJ1-2	TRBV27	CASSLSGRVVSGYTF
NA	TRBJ1-4	TRBV2	CASSVWEKLFF
NA	NA	TRBV11-3	CASSLKSTGKNSYEQYF
NA	TRBJ2-2	TRBV6-4	CASSDSATGELFF
few	TRBJ2-3	TRBV4-1	CASSQGVLADPDTQYF
once	TRBJ2-3	TRBV5-1	CASSLKRGTTDTQYF
few	TRBJ2-7	TRBV7-6	CASSFGGDYEQYF
once	TRBJ1-1	TRBV20-1	CSIRGWDRGRRNTEAFF
many	TRBJ2-3	TRBV29-1	CSSRDRVTDTQYF